Described below is a single T cell receptor beta chain sequence and its context. No antigen is known for it. Sequenced by immunoSEQ multiplex PCR; TCRdb stores in-frame clones only, minus some. The sample holds 95,000 to 110,000 clones; less than 90% are singletons and the top ten take about 1%. This record belongs to a study of graft-versus-host responses after intestinal transplantation. About the research overall: Multivisceral, liver-intestinal, or isolated intestinal transplants were performed in recipients. All recipients got anti-thymocyte globulin induction, then tacrolimus and steroids for about 3 years.

Study-wide points: The presence of high graft-versus-host to host-versus-graft clonal ratios in allografts characterized patients with graft-donor T cell macrochimerism.

The CDR3 covers 13 residues. Per germline, CDR1 MNHNS and CDR2 SASEGT. Trimming cost V 7 bases and J 5 bases, with 14 bases left between them. The chain combines TRBV6-1 with TRBJ1-1; D is unresolved. The receptor was isolated from a human donor who received an intestinal transplant. The specimen comprised unstimulated CD4+ T cells sorted from spleen or lymph node cells, sampled before intestinal transplant. The CDR3 bases are TGTGCCAGCATGAGGCGGGGTAGAACTGAAGCTTTCTTT. Its protein product is CASMRRGRTEAFF.